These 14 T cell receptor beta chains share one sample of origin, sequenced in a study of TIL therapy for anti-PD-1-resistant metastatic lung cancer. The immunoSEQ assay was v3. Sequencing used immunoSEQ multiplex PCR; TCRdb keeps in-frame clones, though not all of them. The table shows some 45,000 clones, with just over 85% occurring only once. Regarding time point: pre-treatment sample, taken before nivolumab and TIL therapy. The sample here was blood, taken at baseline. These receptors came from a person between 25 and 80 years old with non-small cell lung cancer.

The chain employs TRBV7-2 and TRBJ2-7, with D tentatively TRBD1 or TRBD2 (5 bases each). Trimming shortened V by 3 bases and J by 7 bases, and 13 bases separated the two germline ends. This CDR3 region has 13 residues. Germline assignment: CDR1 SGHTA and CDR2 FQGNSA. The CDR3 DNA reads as TGTGCCAGCAGCTTGGCAGGGACGAGGGAGCAGTACTTC. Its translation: CASSLAGTREQYF.

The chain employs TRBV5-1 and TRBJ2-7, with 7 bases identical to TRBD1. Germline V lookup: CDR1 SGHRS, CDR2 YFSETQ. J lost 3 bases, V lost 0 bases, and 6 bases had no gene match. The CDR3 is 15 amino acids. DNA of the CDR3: TGCGCCAGCAGCTTGGGAGGGGACAGTCTCTACGAGCAGTACTTC. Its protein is CASSLGGDSLYEQYF.

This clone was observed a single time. DNA for the CDR3: TGTGCCAGCGGGGGGGTCTACAATGAGCAGTTCTTC. Protein sequence: CASGGVYNEQFF. J is TRBJ2-1 and V is TRBV19, with 8 bases matching TRBD2. Per germline, CDR1 LNHDA and CDR2 SQIVND (reference sequence). The CDR3 spans 12 residues. With 9 bases clipped from V and 3 bases from J, the junction kept 1 base outside the gene matches.

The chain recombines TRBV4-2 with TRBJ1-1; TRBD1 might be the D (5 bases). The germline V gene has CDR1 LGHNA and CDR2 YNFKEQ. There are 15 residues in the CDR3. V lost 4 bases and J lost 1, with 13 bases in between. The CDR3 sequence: CASSRSTAANTEAFF. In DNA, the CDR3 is TGTGCCAGCAGCCGATCGACAGCGGCGAACACTGAAGCTTTCTTT.

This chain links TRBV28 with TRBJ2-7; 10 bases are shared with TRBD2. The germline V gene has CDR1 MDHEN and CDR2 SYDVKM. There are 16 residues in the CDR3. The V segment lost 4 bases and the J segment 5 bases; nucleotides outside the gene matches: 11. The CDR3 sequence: CASSSRTSGPPDEQYF. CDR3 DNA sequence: TGTGCCAGCAGTTCACGGACTAGCGGCCCTCCTGACGAGCAGTACTTC.

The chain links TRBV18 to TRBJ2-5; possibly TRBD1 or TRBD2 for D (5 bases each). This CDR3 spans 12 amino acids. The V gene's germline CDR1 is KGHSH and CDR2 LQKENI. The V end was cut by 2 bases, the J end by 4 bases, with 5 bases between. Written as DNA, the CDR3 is TGTGCCAGCTCACCAGGGGGAGAGACCCAGTACTTC. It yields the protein CASSPGGETQYF.

The CDR3 region is CASRQGFNQPQHF. In DNA, the CDR3 is TGTGCCAGCAGACAGGGTTTTAATCAGCCCCAGCATTTT. This chain links TRBV7-2 with TRBJ1-5, with D possibly matching TRBD1 (6 bases). Germline V CDR1 and CDR2: SGHTA, FQGNSA. This CDR3 region has 13 residues. V was clipped by 6 bases and J by 4 bases, with 10 bases between them.

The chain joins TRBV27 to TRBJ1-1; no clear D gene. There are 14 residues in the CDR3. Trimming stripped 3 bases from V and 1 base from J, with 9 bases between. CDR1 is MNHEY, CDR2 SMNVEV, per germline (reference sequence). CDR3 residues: CASSFQTGNTEAFF. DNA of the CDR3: TGTGCCAGCAGTTTCCAGACGGGGAACACTGAAGCTTTCTTT.

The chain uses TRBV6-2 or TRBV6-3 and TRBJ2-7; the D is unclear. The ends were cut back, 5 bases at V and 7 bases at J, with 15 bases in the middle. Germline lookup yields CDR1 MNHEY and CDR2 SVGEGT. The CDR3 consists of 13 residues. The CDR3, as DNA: TGTGCCAGCAGTCAGCCCCCGGTCAAGGAGCAGTACTTC. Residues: CASSQPPVKEQYF.

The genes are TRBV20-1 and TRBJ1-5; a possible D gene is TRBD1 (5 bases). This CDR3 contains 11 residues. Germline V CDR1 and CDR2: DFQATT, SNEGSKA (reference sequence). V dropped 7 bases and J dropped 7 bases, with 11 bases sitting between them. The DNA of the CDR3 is TGCAGTGTGGGGGGAGGCCAGCCCCAGCATTTT. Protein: CSVGGGQPQHF.

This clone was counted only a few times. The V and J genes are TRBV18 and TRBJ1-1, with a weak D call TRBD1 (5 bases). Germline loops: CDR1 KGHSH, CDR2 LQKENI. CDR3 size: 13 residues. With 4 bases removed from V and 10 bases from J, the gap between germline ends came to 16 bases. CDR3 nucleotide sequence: TGTGCCAGCTCACAGGAGGCTACGGGGGGAGCTTTCTTT. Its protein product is CASSQEATGGAFF.

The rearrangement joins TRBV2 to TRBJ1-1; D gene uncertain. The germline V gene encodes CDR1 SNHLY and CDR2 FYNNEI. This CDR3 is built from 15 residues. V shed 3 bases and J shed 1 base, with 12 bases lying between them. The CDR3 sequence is CASSEVGSANTEAFF. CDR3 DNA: TGTGCCAGCAGTGAGGTCGGTTCAGCGAACACTGAAGCTTTCTTT.

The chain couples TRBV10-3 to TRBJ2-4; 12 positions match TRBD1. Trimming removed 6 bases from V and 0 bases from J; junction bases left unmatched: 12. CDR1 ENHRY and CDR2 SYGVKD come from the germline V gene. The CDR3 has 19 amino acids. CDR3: CAISARAGTGGAAKNIQYF. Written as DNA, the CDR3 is TGTGCCATCAGCGCCCGAGCCGGGACAGGGGGCGCAGCCAAAAACATTCAGTACTTC.

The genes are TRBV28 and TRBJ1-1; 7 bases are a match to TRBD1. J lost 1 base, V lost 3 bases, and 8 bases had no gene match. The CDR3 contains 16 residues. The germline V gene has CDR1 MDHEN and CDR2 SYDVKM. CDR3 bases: TGTGCCAGCAGTTTGGGCAGGGGGATGGGGAACACTGAAGCTTTCTTT. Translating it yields CASSLGRGMGNTEAFF.